This T cell receptor (beta chain) is drawn from a study of blood T cell repertoires in COVID-19. Study information: Samples taken during acute and convalescent COVID-19 were collected in the United States, Italy and Spain. T cells, B-cell-depleted T cells, or PBMCs supplied cDNA or gDNA.

The germline V and J ends were trimmed by 2 bases and 5 bases, with 15 bases remaining between them. This CDR3 is built from 15 residues. Germline V gene data show CDR1 as SNHLY and CDR2 as FYNNEI. This clone has just a few counts. The repertoire was sequenced with immunoSEQ multiplex PCR; TCRdb's copy has only in-frame clones and lacks some. This table holds about 39,000 clones, 65% to 90% found once. This sequence was found in a human donor in a cohort sampled during active COVID-19. The specimen sequenced was peripheral blood. The chain has TRBV2 and TRBJ2-5; D is perhaps TRBD1 (5 bases). The CDR3 nucleotides read TGTGCCAGCAGTGAACGTAACCAGGGCCACGAGACCCAGTACTTC. This codes for CASSERNQGHETQYF.